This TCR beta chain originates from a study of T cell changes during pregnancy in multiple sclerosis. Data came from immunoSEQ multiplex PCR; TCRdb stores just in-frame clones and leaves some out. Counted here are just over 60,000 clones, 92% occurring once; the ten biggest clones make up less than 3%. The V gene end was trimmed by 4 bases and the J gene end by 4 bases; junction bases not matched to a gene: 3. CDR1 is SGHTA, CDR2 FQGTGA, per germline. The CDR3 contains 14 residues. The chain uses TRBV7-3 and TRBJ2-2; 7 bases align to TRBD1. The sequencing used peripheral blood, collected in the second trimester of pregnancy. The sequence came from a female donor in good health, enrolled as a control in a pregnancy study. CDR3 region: CASSSGQRTGELFF. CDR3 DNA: TGTGCCAGCAGCTCGGGACAGCGCACCGGGGAGCTGTTTTTT.